The 19 T cell receptor beta chains reported below all come from one sample, sequenced in a study of shared clonotypes between healthy human individuals. Sequencing was performed with immunoSEQ multiplex PCR; in TCRdb, only in-frame clones are kept and a portion is missing. The table includes some 2,100,000 clones, 93% detected once. Naive CD8 cells comprised CD45RO-negative, CCR7-positively selected cells, excluding terminally differentiated effector memory CD45RA+ cells. The sequenced sample consisted of naive CD8+ T cells from PBMCs. These receptors all stem from a man between 18 and 35 years old in good health. Some clones in this sample may be carry-over from other donors' samples.

The rearrangement uses TRBV9 and TRBJ2-2; perhaps TRBD1 as D (6 bases). The germline V gene has CDR1 SGDLS and CDR2 YYNGEE. The ends were cut back, 4 bases at V and 4 bases at J, with 17 bases in the middle. This CDR3 contains 16 residues. The CDR3 coding sequence is TGTGCCAGCAGCCCCCAGACAGGCATGGGCACCGGGGAGCTGTTTTTT. Translated: CASSPQTGMGTGELFF.

This chain links TRBV7-3 with TRBJ1-2; D is undetermined. V lost 5 bases to trimming and J lost 6 bases, with 22 bases between them. The length of the CDR3 is 16 residues. CDR1 SGHTA and CDR2 FQGTGA come from the germline V gene. CDR3 loop: CASSPVGGTGRHGYTF. CDR3 in DNA: TGTGCCAGCAGCCCGGTGGGAGGCACCGGACGTCATGGCTACACCTTC.

The V gene is TRBV6-6, the J gene TRBJ2-3; TRBD2 matches 9 bases. Germline V gene data show CDR1 as MNHNY and CDR2 as SVGAGI (reference sequence). CDR3 length: 15 residues. Trimming cost V 6 bases and J 2 bases; bases outside gene matches: 6. The CDR3 nucleotides read TGTGCCAGCAGCCGACTAGCGGATACCACAGATACGCAGTATTTT. This encodes CASSRLADTTDTQYF.

The genes are TRBV2 and TRBJ1-1; D unclear. V dropped 3 bases and J dropped 1 base, with 6 bases sitting between them. CDR3 length: 13 residues. Germline CDR1 reads SNHLY; CDR2 reads FYNNEI. The CDR3 region has the DNA TGTGCCAGCAGTGAGGTCAGGAACACTGAAGCTTTCTTT. It is translated as CASSEVRNTEAFF.

The V call is TRBV6-4, the J call TRBJ2-7; D is unclear. Trimming shortened V by 3 bases and J by 3 bases, and 9 bases separated the two germline ends. This CDR3 spans 13 amino acids. Germline CDR1 reads MRHNA; CDR2 reads SNTAGT. CDR3 loop: CASSEEANYEQYF. DNA of the CDR3: TGTGCCAGCAGTGAAGAGGCGAACTACGAGCAGTACTTC.

The genes are TRBV27 and TRBJ2-7; 8 nucleotides line up with TRBD1. CDR1 is MNHEY and CDR2 is SMNVEV in the germline V gene (reference sequence). The CDR3 contains 15 residues. The ends lost 2 bases at V and 4 bases at J; junction bases unmatched: 7. The CDR3 region is CASSLGQGTLYEQYF. CDR3 coding DNA: TGTGCCAGCAGTTTAGGACAGGGAACCCTATACGAGCAGTACTTC.

This sequence joins TRBV5-1 and TRBJ1-1; 10 bases are shared with TRBD1. J was trimmed by 4 bases and V by 4 bases; bases with no gene match: 7. Germline CDR1 reads SGHRS; CDR2 reads YFSETQ. The CDR3 is 15 amino acids. CDR3: CASSNDRGLGTEAFF. The CDR3 DNA follows: TGCGCCAGCAGCAACGACAGGGGGCTGGGCACTGAAGCTTTCTTT.

V usage is TRBV27 and J usage is TRBJ1-6; D perhaps matches TRBD1 (6 bases). With 9 bases removed from V and 5 bases from J, the gap between germline ends came to 14 bases. The CDR3 runs 14 residues. Germline assignment: CDR1 MNHEY and CDR2 SMNVEV (reference sequence). The CDR3 loop is CASWTAFHNSPLHF. In DNA, the CDR3 is TGTGCCAGTTGGACAGCCTTTCATAATTCACCCCTCCACTTT.

The chain is built from TRBV29-1 and TRBJ2-5; weak D call: TRBD1 (5 bases). Matching the DNA end better, TRBJ2-7 makes the J call doubtful. Per the germline V gene, CDR1 is SQVTM and CDR2 is ANQGSEA. The CDR3 spans 12 residues. As DNA, the CDR3 is TGCAGCGTGGTAGGGGATACCTACGAGCAGTACTTC. It encodes CSVVGDTYEQYF.

Concerning this clone: Additional DNA sequences in this sample encode the identical CDR3. The chain uses TRBV28 and TRBJ2-7; weak D call: TRBD1 (6 bases). With 5 bases removed from V and 0 bases from J, the gap between germline ends came to 8 bases. The germline gives CDR1 MDHEN, CDR2 SYDVKM. The CDR3 runs to 13 residues. CDR3 loop: CASSPTGSYEQYF. CDR3 nucleotides: TGTGCCAGCAGTCCGACAGGCTCCTACGAGCAGTACTTC.

V usage is TRBV5-1 and J usage is TRBJ2-7; possibly TRBD1 for D (6 bases). The germline CDR1 and CDR2 sequences are SGHRS and YFSETQ. Trimming pared 2 bases from V and 7 bases from J, leaving 16 bases between. The CDR3 is made up of 14 amino acids. Here the CDR3 reads CASSFSTGSLEQYF. The CDR3 nucleotides read TGCGCCAGCAGCTTCTCGACAGGTAGCCTAGAGCAGTACTTC.

V usage is TRBV7-8 and J usage is TRBJ2-1; D perhaps matches TRBD1 (5 bases). Trimming took off 5 bases at V and 4 bases at J, with 15 bases between the two ends. The germline CDR1 and CDR2 sequences are SGHVS and FQNEAQ. CDR3 length equals 15 residues. The CDR3 protein is CASSPRAQRYNEQFF. In DNA, the CDR3 is TGTGCCAGCAGCCCCAGGGCCCAGCGATACAATGAGCAGTTCTTC.

The chain links TRBV5-8 to TRBJ2-2; the D gene is possibly TRBD1 (6 bases). The CDR3 runs to 15 residues. V was pared by 6 bases and J by 2 bases, with 14 bases between. Germline V gives CDR1 SGHTS, CDR2 YDEGEE. The CDR3 coding sequence is TGTGCCAGCACCCGAGGGGGATTAAACACCGGGGAGCTGTTTTTT. Translated: CASTRGGLNTGELFF.

This clone was detected once. This sequence joins TRBV28 and TRBJ2-1; D gene uncertain. Germline CDR1 reads MDHEN; CDR2 reads SYDVKM. The V gene lost 3 bases and the J gene lost 2 bases, with 8 bases spanning the gap. CDR3 length: 14 residues. DNA of the CDR3: TGTGCCAGCAGTTTCCGAACAGCCTACAATGAGCAGTTCTTC. Translation: CASSFRTAYNEQFF.

The gene calls are TRBV5-1 and TRBJ1-1, with 8 bases that match TRBD1. The germline V gene has CDR1 SGHRS and CDR2 YFSETQ. Trimming removed 4 bases from V and 0 bases from J; junction bases left unmatched: 11. The CDR3 consists of 17 residues. CDR3 DNA: TGCGCCAGCAGCACCTTCCGACAGGGGAGGATGAACACTGAAGCTTTCTTT. It translates to CASSTFRQGRMNTEAFF.

This rearrangement joins TRBV6-6 to TRBJ1-4; 7 bases are a match to TRBD1. This CDR3 region has 15 residues. J was trimmed by 5 bases and V by 7 bases; bases with no gene match: 10. Germline V CDR1 and CDR2: MNHNY, SVGAGI (reference sequence). The CDR3 DNA is TGTGCCAGCACCAAGACAGGGCAAAACAATGAAAAACTGTTTTTT. Protein: CASTKTGQNNEKLFF.

J is TRBJ1-4 and V is TRBV28, with TRBD1 as a possible D gene (6 bases). This CDR3 is built from 15 residues. Trimming shortened V by 6 bases and J by 1 base, and 12 bases separated the two germline ends. Germline V CDR1 and CDR2: MDHEN, SYDVKM. The CDR3 sequence is CASRITTGTNEKLFF. CDR3 coding DNA: TGTGCCAGCAGAATTACGACAGGAACTAATGAAAAACTGTTTTTT.

J is TRBJ2-1 and V is TRBV7-2; a possible D gene is TRBD2 (6 bases). This CDR3 contains 15 residues. Germline V lookup: CDR1 SGHTA, CDR2 FQGNSA. V lost 6 bases, J lost 4 bases, and 16 bases lay in between. The DNA of the CDR3 is TGTGCCAGCAGGTCGGGACTCACTACTTACAATGAGCAGTTCTTC. This gives the protein CASRSGLTTYNEQFF. Combining the CDR3 with reference TRBV7-2 and TRBJ2-1 gives the whole variable domain GAGVSQSPSNKVTEKGKDVELRCDPISGHTALYWYRQSLGQGLEFLIYFQGNSAPDKSGLPSDRFSAERTGGSVSTLTIQRTQQEDSAVYLCASRSGLTTYNEQFFGPGTRLTVL.

This rearrangement joins TRBV12-1 to TRBJ1-2. TRBV12-1 is reported as a pseudogene. The CDR3 spans 13 residues. The CDR3 here is CASSLQGGYGYTF. CDR3 nucleotides: TGTGCCAGCAGCTTACAGGGAGGCTATGGCTACACCTTC.